Included here is one T cell receptor (beta chain) sequence, with context. It lacks a known antigen. No much larger clonotype is one base removed from it; base qualities were not supplied. This record comes from a study of cytomegalovirus exposure and HLA in healthy donors (TCRdb year 2017). About the full investigation: An earlier analysis of 587 of the donors reported around 280 Gb of sequence data and 90 million to 120 million unique TCR beta sequences obtained from approximately 180 million T cells. An early release covering more than 500 HLA-typed donors comprised about 320 gigabases of sequencing data and some 79 million unique TCR sequences. Among the approximately 430 genotyped donors, under 90% belonged to the genetic ancestry cluster associated with self-reported Caucasian donors. The study aimed to test whether signatures of past pathogen exposure could be identified by cataloging public T cell receptors. Using immunosequencing, the study profiled T cell repertoires from approximately 700 subjects and related those repertoires to cytomegalovirus serostatus. Besides the first cohort of 500 to 700 subjects, a separate validation cohort made up of roughly 120 different subjects was used. High-throughput TCR immunosequencing, statistical association of individual TCRs with disease status, and machine learning were combined to predict cytomegalovirus infection status. A later analysis re-analyzed previously published TCR beta repertoires from approximately 700 donors and added high-resolution HLA genotyping to study TCR occurrence patterns. Rather than drawing on any new phenotypic data, the later analysis identified candidate immune exposures from TCR beta sequences and the way those sequences occurred across donors. To decide whether each TCR beta V gene segment behaved as functional or pseudogenic, an earlier analysis of some 540 of the donors relied on high-throughput TCR beta sequencing. Donor age, sex, ethnicity and CMV serostatus were compiled together with the repertoire data. A later genetic analysis used genome-wide SNP genotypes for 398 of the 666 donors, treating that subset as a discovery cohort. All discovery cohort repertoires had been generated on a single sequencing platform. HLA typing covered class I and class II loci at four-digit resolution. Typing coverage varied by locus: 629-630 donors for A, B, C, DRB1 and DQB1; under 550 for DQA1; around 610 for DPA1; 450 to 480 for DPB1. Four to six DR-DQ haplotypes were handled as single units for association and clustering, since linkage in the cohort was strong. Among 300 to 500 genotyped donors of the cohort, an average of about 220,000 unique TCR beta nucleotide sequences was sequenced per donor, of which about 18% were non-productive. The paper's findings and limits, for the study overall: The authors suggested that the approach could potentially be extended to other disease states and immunological phenotypes. In a later analysis, HLA-associated TCR beta chains showed more clonal expansion and lower generation probabilities than non-associated chains that were equally common. Compared with the approximately 710-donor mean, donors in an Asian-associated ancestry cluster had fewer N-insertions in productive TCRs, according to a later genetic analysis. Because HLA typing was missing for some donors at each locus, association tests included only the typed subset. Strong co-occurrence of HLA alleles, especially DR and DQ, made assigning TCR associations to individual alleles difficult. In an earlier analysis of some 540 of the donors, most TCR beta V segments appeared in productive rearrangements about 87% or about 30% of the time, broadly matching IMGT annotations. Most CMV-associated TCR beta chains appeared to be HLA-restricted in a later analysis, and the HLA associations seemed to be driven largely by CMV exposure. A few of the identified cytomegalovirus-associated TCR beta chains were confirmed in vitro to be specific for cytomegalovirus antigens. The cohort was sequenced for TCR beta chains only, and without alpha or paired-chain data the features that could be detected were limited. Most TCR sequences were seen in very few donors, while some public TCRs were found in many individuals. According to a later analysis, parvovirus B19, influenza, CMV and Epstein-Barr virus appeared linked to several top co-occurrence clusters. A cluster of highly shared sequence variants was judged likely to be a technical artifact of the sequencing pipeline. The only immune exposure information available for the cohort was CMV serostatus. The 87-base-pair reads could not distinguish some IMGT-functional V segments, including TRBV6-2 and TRBV6-3, so those segments were excluded. In a later analysis, 15,000 to 20,000 TCR beta sequences were associated with specific HLA alleles at a false discovery rate of 0.05. A further reported finding was that TCR beta sequences accurately predicted the HLA-A and HLA-B alleles for most subjects in the first cohort. The presence/absence analyses assumed that sequencing depth was roughly uniform across donors, and that assumption may not be true. Linkage disequilibrium might explain the correlated functional status among segregating V segments, but an unknown experimental factor could not be ruled out. Cytomegalovirus status was reported to be diagnosed by the classifier with high specificity and sensitivity in both the original and validation cohorts. According to a later analysis, TCR association rates differed among HLA loci, with DRB1 alleles showing the most associated TCRs and HLA-C alleles showing the fewest. Because counts were too low, around 18 rarely observed V segments, including chromosome 9 orphons, were left out of the earlier analysis of about 620 of the donors. In the study, some 180 TCR beta chains were listed as associated with cytomegalovirus. A later genetic analysis associated a missense DCLRE1C variant with V-gene and J-gene trimming of TCR beta chains, and an independent cohort replicated the association.

To prepare the library, the immunoSEQ multiplex PCR assay was applied. The multiplex PCR relied on a mix of 60 forward primers for TCR Vbeta segments and 13 reverse primers for TCR Jbeta segments. Amplification of the CDR3 region of rearranged TCR beta genes was performed with a multiplex PCR assay on genomic DNA. Amplified TCR beta libraries were sequenced as 87-base-pair reads on the Illumina HiSeq System. Per the original workflow: A later analysis counted about 80 million unique TCR beta chains across the 690 or so repertoires, and 9.5 million to 11 million of these chains were shared by at least two donors. Raw reads were error-corrected and collapsed into unique sequences with a nearest-neighbor algorithm that merged closely related sequences to remove PCR and sequencing errors. CDR3 sequences were aligned to IMGT reference sequences to assign V, D and J gene segments. For a sequence to be retained, a match of at least six nucleotides to both a V gene segment and a J gene segment was required. Rearrangements were called productive when the CDR3 lacked stop codons and stayed in frame with V and J; all others were non-productive. Following IMGT convention, CDR3 was defined as the stretch from the second conserved V-encoded cysteine to the conserved J-encoded phenylalanine. In an earlier analysis of around 640 of the donors, sequences lacking an unambiguous match to a single V gene segment were excluded. An earlier analysis of a few hundred of the donors classified V segments as functional when productive rearrangements were above 56.7% and as segregating when the standard deviation between donors was above 5%. A statistical classification framework was built for diagnosing cytomegalovirus status from the catalog of TCR beta chain sequences. V and J gene assignment, in a later analysis, came from comparing TCR nucleotide sequences with IMGT/GENE-DB human TR gene sequences. In a later analysis, CDR3 sequences and most-parsimonious VDJ recombination scenarios were assigned using the TCRdist pipeline. A later analysis defined each TCR beta chain by its CDR3 amino acid sequence plus V-gene family, and excluded reads lacking a unique V-gene family. In a later analysis, around 600 highly shared, low-generation-probability nucleotide sequences were removed to address suspected cross-contamination and a sequencing artifact. In a later analysis, a clonal expansion index for each public chain was calculated from normalized within-repertoire ranks of inferred template counts. A later analysis computed generation probabilities with a VDJ recombination model fitted to out-of-frame rearrangements, and checked the results against IGoR. Hypergeometric tests were used in a later analysis to score TCR-TCR, TCR-HLA and TCR-CMV co-occurrence, with a repertoire-size bias correction applied to the TCR pairs. To estimate false discovery rates, a later analysis permuted the HLA or CMV assignments 20 times. In a later analysis, co-occurring TCRs were grouped using DBSCAN, with TCRdist sequence similarity added in when clustering inside HLA-allele-positive subsets. Repertoires with fewer than 30,000 or more than 120,000 public chains were left out of co-occurrence clustering, as were about 5 repertoires with anomalous nucleotide sharing. This immuneACCESS table, as held by TCRdb, lists in-frame sequences with V and J called but not all clones. Of the missing ones, under half trace to an unresolved V gene in checked studies; the others have no known cause. Clone size and the V and J calls come from that table; the DNA yielded D and trimming. Recorded for this sample are 150,000 to 200,000 clones; 70% to 85% of them occurred a single time. Under 0.75% of the sample comes from the top ten.

According to the germline V gene, CDR1 reads MNHNS and CDR2 reads SASEGT. The CDR3 runs 16 amino acids, cysteine and phenylalanine included. The DNA shown is the 48-base CDR3, in frame from base 1. The germline ends are 14 bases apart after V is trimmed by 3 bases and J by 0 bases. The cohort consisted of hundreds of healthy bone marrow donors. All cohort members were sampled while nominally healthy, although unrecorded immune exposures were likely present. The donor was CMV seronegative and was included in the group of a few hundred seronegative cohort members. Each donor provided a peripheral blood sample, and peripheral blood mononuclear cells were used for TCR beta sequencing. The Qiagen DNeasy Blood Extraction Kit was used to extract genomic DNA from the blood cell samples.

This TCR came from a middle-aged woman in good health and CMV-seronegative. The chain is made from TRBV6-1 and TRBJ2-5; the D gene is perhaps TRBD2, from 6 matching bases. Sequenced input: PBMCs. In nucleotides, the sequence is TGTGCCAGCAGTGAGAGGCTAGCGAGGCACCAAGAGACCCAGTACTTC. Protein translation: CASSERLARHQETQYF.